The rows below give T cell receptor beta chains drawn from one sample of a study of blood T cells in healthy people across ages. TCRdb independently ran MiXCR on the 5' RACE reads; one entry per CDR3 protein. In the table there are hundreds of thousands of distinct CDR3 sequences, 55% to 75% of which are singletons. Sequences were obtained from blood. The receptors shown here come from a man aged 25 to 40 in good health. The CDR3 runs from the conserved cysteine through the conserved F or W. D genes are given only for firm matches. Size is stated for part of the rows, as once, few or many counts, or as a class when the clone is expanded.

cdr3_nt: TGTGCCAGCAGTTCCGGCGGGAGGGCCATGTATGAGCAGTACTTC; cdr3_aa: CASSSGGRAMYEQYF; v_call: TRBV27; j_call: TRBJ2-5; d_call: TRBD2; clone_size: NA
cdr3_nt: TGTGCCAGCAGCCACACGGCAGATACGCAGTATTTT; cdr3_aa: CASSHTADTQYF; v_call: TRBV4-2; j_call: TRBJ2-3; d_call: NA; clone_size: NA
cdr3_nt: TGTGCCAGCAGTTCTCCGGGACTAGCACACAATGAGCAGTTCTTC; cdr3_aa: CASSSPGLAHNEQFF; v_call: TRBV6-5; j_call: TRBJ2-1; d_call: TRBD2; clone_size: NA
cdr3_nt: TGTGCCAGCAGCGCTCGACAGGGGCTAGCCAAAAACATTCAGTACTTC; cdr3_aa: CASSARQGLAKNIQYF; v_call: TRBV13; j_call: TRBJ2-4; d_call: TRBD1; clone_size: NA
cdr3_nt: TGTGCCAGCACCTTTAGTGGGGCATCCTACGAGCAGTACTTC; cdr3_aa: CASTFSGASYEQYF; v_call: TRBV28; j_call: TRBJ2-7; d_call: NA; clone_size: NA
cdr3_nt: TGTGCCAGCAGCGTTGGGCTGTATGGTAGCCGGGATGAGCAGTTCTTC; cdr3_aa: CASSVGLYGSRDEQFF; v_call: TRBV9; j_call: TRBJ2-1; d_call: NA; clone_size: NA
cdr3_nt: TGTGCCAGCAGTTACTCGTTGGGAACTGAAGCTTTCTTT; cdr3_aa: CASSYSLGTEAFF; v_call: TRBV6-5; j_call: TRBJ1-1; d_call: NA; clone_size: NA
cdr3_nt: TGCGCCAGCAGCGAACAGGGAAATAGCAATCAGCCCCAGCATTTT; cdr3_aa: CASSEQGNSNQPQHF; v_call: TRBV5-1; j_call: TRBJ1-5; d_call: NA; clone_size: few
cdr3_nt: TGTGCCAGCAGCTCAACGACAGGGGGCCGTGGAGATACGCAGTATTTT; cdr3_aa: CASSSTTGGRGDTQYF; v_call: TRBV12-3/TRBV12-4; j_call: TRBJ2-3; d_call: TRBD1; clone_size: NA
cdr3_nt: TGCAGTGCCTATGGCCCCGGCGGAACTAATGAAAAACTGTTTTTT; cdr3_aa: CSAYGPGGTNEKLFF; v_call: TRBV20-1; j_call: TRBJ1-4; d_call: NA; clone_size: NA
cdr3_nt: TGCGCCAGCAGCCAAGCTGTCCGGAACACTGAAGCTTTCTTT; cdr3_aa: CASSQAVRNTEAFF; v_call: TRBV4-1; j_call: TRBJ1-1; d_call: NA; clone_size: NA
cdr3_nt: TGCAGTGCGCCCCTGGGGCTAGCGGGGCAGAAGAGCGCAGATACGCAGTATTTT; cdr3_aa: CSAPLGLAGQKSADTQYF; v_call: TRBV20-1; j_call: TRBJ2-3; d_call: TRBD2; clone_size: NA
cdr3_nt: TGTGCCAGCAGCAAGACTAGTCTAGGGCAGTTCTTC; cdr3_aa: CASSKTSLGQFF; v_call: TRBV12-3/TRBV12-4; j_call: TRBJ2-1; d_call: NA; clone_size: few
cdr3_nt: TGTGCCAGCAGTTACCCGAGCCGAAGCTCCTACGAGCAGTACTTC; cdr3_aa: CASSYPSRSSYEQYF; v_call: TRBV6-2/TRBV6-3; j_call: TRBJ2-7; d_call: NA; clone_size: NA
cdr3_nt: TGTGCCAGCAGCTTTAACAGGGCCCACGAGCAGTACTTC; cdr3_aa: CASSFNRAHEQYF; v_call: TRBV7-6; j_call: TRBJ2-7; d_call: NA; clone_size: NA
cdr3_nt: TGCAGTGCTAGAGATGGGGGGGGCTTCTACGAGCAGTACTTC; cdr3_aa: CSARDGGGFYEQYF; v_call: TRBV20-1; j_call: TRBJ2-7; d_call: NA; clone_size: few
cdr3_nt: TGTGCCTGGAGCCGACTAGCGGGGCACACAGATACGCAGTATTTT; cdr3_aa: CAWSRLAGHTDTQYF; v_call: TRBV30; j_call: TRBJ2-3; d_call: TRBD2; clone_size: NA